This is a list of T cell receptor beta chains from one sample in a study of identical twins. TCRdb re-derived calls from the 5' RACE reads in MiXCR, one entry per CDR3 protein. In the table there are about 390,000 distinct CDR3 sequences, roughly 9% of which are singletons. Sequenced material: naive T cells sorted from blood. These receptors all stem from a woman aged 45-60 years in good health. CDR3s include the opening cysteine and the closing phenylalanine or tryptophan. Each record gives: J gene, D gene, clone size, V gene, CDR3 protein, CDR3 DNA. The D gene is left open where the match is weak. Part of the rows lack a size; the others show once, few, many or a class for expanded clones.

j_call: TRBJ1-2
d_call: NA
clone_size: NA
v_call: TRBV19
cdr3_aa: CASAGQGNYGYTF
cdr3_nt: TGTGCCAGTGCTGGACAAGGCAACTATGGCTACACCTTC

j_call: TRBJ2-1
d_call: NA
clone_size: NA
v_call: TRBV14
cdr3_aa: CASSQVSMGLPSSYNEQFF
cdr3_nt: TGTGCCAGCAGCCAAGTGTCTATGGGGCTACCTAGCTCCTACAATGAGCAGTTCTTC

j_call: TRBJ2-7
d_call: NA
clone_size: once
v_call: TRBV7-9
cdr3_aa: CASSEPGRLYEQYF
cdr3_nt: TGTGCCAGCAGCGAGCCGGGGAGGCTCTACGAGCAGTACTTC

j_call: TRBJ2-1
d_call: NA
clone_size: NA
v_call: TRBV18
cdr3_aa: CASRSGLYNEQFF
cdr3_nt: TGTGCCAGCCGCTCGGGACTCTACAATGAGCAGTTCTTC

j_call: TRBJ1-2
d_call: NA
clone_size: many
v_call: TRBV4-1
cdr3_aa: CASSQVVRAGGYTF
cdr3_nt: TGCGCCAGCAGCCAGGTTGTAAGGGCTGGTGGCTACACCTTC

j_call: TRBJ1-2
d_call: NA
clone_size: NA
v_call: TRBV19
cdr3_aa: CASRLVGTKLAGYTF
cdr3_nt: TGTGCCAGTAGACTGGTCGGGACTAAGCTTGCTGGCTACACCTTC

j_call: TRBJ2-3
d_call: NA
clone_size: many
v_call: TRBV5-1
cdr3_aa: CASSFTSDTQYF
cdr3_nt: TGCGCCAGCAGCTTTACTAGTGATACGCAGTATTTT

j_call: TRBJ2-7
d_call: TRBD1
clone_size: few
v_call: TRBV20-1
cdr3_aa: CSARVPGQGTEQYF
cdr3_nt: TGCAGTGCTAGAGTCCCGGGACAGGGAACCGAGCAGTACTTC

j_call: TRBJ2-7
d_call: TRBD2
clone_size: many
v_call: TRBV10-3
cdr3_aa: CAISNTRTSGRAYEQYF
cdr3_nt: TGTGCCATCAGCAACACCCGGACTAGCGGGAGGGCCTACGAGCAGTACTTC

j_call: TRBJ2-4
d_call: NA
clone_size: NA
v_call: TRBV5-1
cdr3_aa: CASSYSGGTIQYF
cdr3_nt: TGCGCCAGCAGCTATTCAGGGGGGACCATTCAGTACTTC

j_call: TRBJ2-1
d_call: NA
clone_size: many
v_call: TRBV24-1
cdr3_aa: CATSVLDSEQFF
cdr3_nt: TGTGCCACCAGTGTCCTGGACAGTGAGCAGTTCTTC

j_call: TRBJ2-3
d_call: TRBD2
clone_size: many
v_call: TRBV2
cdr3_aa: CASTKRLAGFTDTQYF
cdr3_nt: TGTGCCAGCACCAAAAGACTAGCGGGTTTCACAGATACGCAGTATTTT

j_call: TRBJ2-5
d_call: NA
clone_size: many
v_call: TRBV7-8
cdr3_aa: CASSLIRPGAQETQYF
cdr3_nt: TGTGCCAGCAGCTTAATCCGGCCTGGGGCACAAGAGACCCAGTACTTC

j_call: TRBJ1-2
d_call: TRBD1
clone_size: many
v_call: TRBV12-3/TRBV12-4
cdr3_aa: CASRPSVTGSGYTF
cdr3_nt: TGTGCCAGCAGGCCCTCCGTGACAGGGAGCGGCTACACCTTC

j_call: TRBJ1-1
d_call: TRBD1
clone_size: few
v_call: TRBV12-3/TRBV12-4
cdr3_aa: CASSLTGRNTEAFF
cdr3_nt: TGTGCCAGCAGCTTGACAGGGCGGAACACTGAAGCTTTCTTT

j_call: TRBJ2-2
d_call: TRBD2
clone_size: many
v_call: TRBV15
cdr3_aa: CAIKLADANTGELFF
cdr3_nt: TGTGCCATAAAACTAGCGGACGCGAACACCGGGGAGCTGTTTTTT

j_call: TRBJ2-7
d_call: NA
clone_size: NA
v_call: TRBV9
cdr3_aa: CASSASWMWDYEQYF
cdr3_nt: TGTGCCAGCAGCGCTTCTTGGATGTGGGACTACGAGCAGTACTTC

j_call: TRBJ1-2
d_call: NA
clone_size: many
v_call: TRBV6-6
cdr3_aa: CASSYSGGDYGYTF
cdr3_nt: TGTGCCAGCAGTTACTCTGGGGGGGACTATGGCTACACCTTC

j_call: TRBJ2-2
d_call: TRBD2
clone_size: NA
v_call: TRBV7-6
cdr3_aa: CASSLSGTSGTLFF
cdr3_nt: TGTGCCAGCAGCTTATCTGGGACTAGCGGGACGCTGTTTTTT

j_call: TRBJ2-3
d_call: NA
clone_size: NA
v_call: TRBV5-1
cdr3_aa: CASSLVGLASSRDTQYF
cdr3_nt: TGCGCCAGCAGCTTGGTCGGGTTGGCTTCCAGTCGGGATACGCAGTATTTT

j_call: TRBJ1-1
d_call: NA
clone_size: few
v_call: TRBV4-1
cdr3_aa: CASSQDLGGWTEAFF
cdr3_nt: TGCGCCAGCAGCCAAGACTTGGGGGGATGGACTGAAGCTTTCTTT

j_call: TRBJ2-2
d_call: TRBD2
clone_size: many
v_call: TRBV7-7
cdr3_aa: CASSLVGLGAGELFF
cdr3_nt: TGTGCTAGCAGCTTAGTGGGACTAGGCGCCGGGGAGCTGTTTTTT

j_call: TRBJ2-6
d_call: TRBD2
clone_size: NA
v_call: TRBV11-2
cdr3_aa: CASRHSSGRVSGANVLTF
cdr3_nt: TGTGCCAGCAGGCACAGTAGCGGGAGGGTTTCTGGGGCCAACGTCCTGACTTTC

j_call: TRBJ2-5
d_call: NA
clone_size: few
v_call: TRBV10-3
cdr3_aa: CAIGAGGQETQYF
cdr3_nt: TGTGCCATCGGTGCAGGAGGGCAAGAGACCCAGTACTTC

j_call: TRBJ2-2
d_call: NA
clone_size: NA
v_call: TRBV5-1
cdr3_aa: CASRGPYTGELFF
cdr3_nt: TGCGCCAGCAGGGGCCCTTACACCGGGGAGCTGTTTTTT

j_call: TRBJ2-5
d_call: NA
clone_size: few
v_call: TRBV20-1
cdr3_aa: CSASEGRLGKTQYF
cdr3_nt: TGCAGTGCCTCGGAGGGCCGGCTTGGGAAGACCCAGTACTTC

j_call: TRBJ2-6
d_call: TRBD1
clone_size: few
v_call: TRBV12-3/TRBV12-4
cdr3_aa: CASRQTGGRSGANVLTF
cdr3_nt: TGTGCCAGCAGACAAACAGGGGGCCGCTCTGGGGCCAACGTCCTGACTTTC

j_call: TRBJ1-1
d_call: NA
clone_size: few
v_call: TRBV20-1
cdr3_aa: CSARGDVRVTEAFF
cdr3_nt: TGCAGTGCTAGAGGGGACGTGAGGGTTACTGAAGCTTTCTTT

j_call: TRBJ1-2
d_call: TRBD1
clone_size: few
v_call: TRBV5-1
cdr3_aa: CASSLVGTGDYGYTF
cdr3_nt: TGCGCCAGCAGCTTGGTCGGGACAGGTGACTATGGCTACACCTTC

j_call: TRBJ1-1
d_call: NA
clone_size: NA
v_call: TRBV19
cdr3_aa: CASSMQTVNTEAFF
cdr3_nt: TGTGCCAGTAGTATGCAGACAGTGAACACTGAAGCTTTCTTT

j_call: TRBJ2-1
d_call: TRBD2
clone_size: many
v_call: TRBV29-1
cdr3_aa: CSVEGIAGRYNEQFF
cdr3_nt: TGCAGCGTTGAAGGGATAGCGGGACGCTACAATGAGCAGTTCTTC

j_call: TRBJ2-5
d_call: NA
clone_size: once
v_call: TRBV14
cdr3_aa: CASSSGLGAETQYF
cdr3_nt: TGTGCCAGCAGCTCAGGTTTGGGGGCGGAGACCCAGTACTTC

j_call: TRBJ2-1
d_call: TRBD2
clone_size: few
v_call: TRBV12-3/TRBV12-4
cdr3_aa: CASSGLAGVGEQFF
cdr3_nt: TGTGCCAGCAGCGGACTAGCGGGAGTCGGTGAGCAGTTCTTC

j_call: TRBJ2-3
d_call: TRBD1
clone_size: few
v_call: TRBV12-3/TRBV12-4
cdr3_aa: CASSFRGTGITDTQYF
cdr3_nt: TGTGCCAGCAGTTTTAGAGGGACAGGGATCACAGATACGCAGTATTTT

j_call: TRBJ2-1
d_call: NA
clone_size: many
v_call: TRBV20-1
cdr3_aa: CSASYNEQFF
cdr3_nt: TGCAGTGCTAGCTACAATGAGCAGTTCTTC